The 22 T cell receptor beta chains presented below share a single source sample, sequenced in a study of T cell responses to AZD1222 COVID-19 vaccine. Using immunoSEQ multiplex PCR, the repertoire was profiled, and TCRdb retains in-frame clones only, with some absent. The sample yields 100,000 to 150,000 clones, roughly 84% seen once. The sequenced sample was peripheral blood, obtained on day 0 of AZD1222 vaccination. Receptors were obtained from an adult in good health.

The V and J genes are TRBV9 and TRBJ1-6; no reliable D call. The CDR3 covers 13 residues. The ends were cut back, 0 bases at V and 11 bases at J, with 9 bases in the middle. Per the germline V gene, CDR1 is SGDLS and CDR2 is YYNGEE. DNA for the CDR3: TGTGCCAGCAGCGTAGCTCCTGGGGCACCCCTCCACTTT. Translating gives CASSVAPGAPLHF. Complete variable domain (other parts from reference TRBV9 and TRBJ1-6): DSGVTQTPKHLITATGQRVTLRCSPRSGDLSVYWYQQSLDQGLQFLIQYYNGEERAKGNILERFSAQQFPDLHSELNLSSLELGDSALYFCASSVAPGAPLHFGNGTRLTVT.

The chain's CDR3 is CASSQDWEGREQYF. CDR3 sequence (DNA): TGTGCCAGCAGCCAAGATTGGGAAGGGAGGGAGCAGTACTTC. The chain is built from TRBV3-1 (or the pseudogene TRBV3-2) and TRBJ2-7; the D gene is possibly TRBD2 (6 bases). The CDR3 has 14 amino acids. The germline V gene has CDR1 LGHDT and CDR2 YNNKEL (reference sequence). V lost 0 bases, J lost 7 bases, and 13 bases lay in between.

The chain couples TRBV7-2 to TRBJ1-2; 9 positions match TRBD1. CDR3 length: 16 amino acids. V shed 5 bases and J 7 bases; nucleotides not matched to a gene: 14. CDR1 and CDR2 (germline): SGHTA, FQGNSA. CDR3 bases: TGTGCCAGCAGCCCCTCTCTGGGACAGGGCCGAGGTGGCTACACCTTC. Amino acid sequence: CASSPSLGQGRGGYTF.

The rearrangement links TRBV19 to TRBJ1-5; the D gene is possibly TRBD1 (5 bases). This CDR3 has 15 residues. V gave up 1 base and J gave up 6 bases, with 13 bases separating them. Germline V gene sequence: CDR1 LNHDA, CDR2 SQIVND (reference sequence). The CDR3 region is CASSIVQGVTQPQHF. The DNA for the CDR3 is TGTGCCAGTAGTATAGTTCAGGGAGTGACTCAGCCCCAGCATTTT.

V gene TRBV2 combines with J gene TRBJ1-4; D remains unclear. The CDR3 runs 14 residues. V shed 4 bases and J shed 6 bases, with 12 bases lying between them. CDR1 is SNHLY and CDR2 is FYNNEI in the germline V gene. The CDR3 loop is CASSVGRSHEKLFF. CDR3 bases: TGTGCCAGCAGTGTTGGGAGATCTCATGAAAAACTGTTTTTT.

V usage is TRBV19 and J usage is TRBJ1-2, with no clear D. V lost 5 bases and J lost 4, with 5 bases in between. The CDR3 is 11 residues long. In germline, CDR1 is LNHDA, CDR2 SQIVND (reference sequence). The CDR3 coding sequence is TGTGCCAGTAGTCCCAGCTATGGCTACACCTTC. This sequence encodes CASSPSYGYTF.

J is TRBJ2-3 and V is TRBV23-1; 8 nucleotides align to TRBD2. TRBV23-1 is designated an ORF whose function remains uncertain. V dropped 8 bases and J dropped 0; count of bases not matched to a gene: 10. The CDR3 has 16 amino acids. The CDR3 nucleotides read TGCGCCAGCGATATAGGGACTAGACATAGCACAGATACGCAGTATTTT. As protein: CASDIGTRHSTDTQYF.

This chain uses TRBV12-5 with TRBJ1-1; tentative D call: TRBD1 (5 bases). CDR1 LGHNT and CDR2 FRNRAP come from the germline V gene. V gave up 3 bases and J gave up 5 bases, with 7 bases separating them. The CDR3 extends over 12 amino acids. The CDR3 region is CASGFRGTEAFF. DNA for the CDR3: TGTGCTAGTGGTTTTAGGGGTACTGAAGCTTTCTTT. Full variable domain (remainder filled in from reference TRBV12-5 and TRBJ1-1): DARVTQTPRHKVTEMGQEVTMRCQPILGHNTVFWYRQTMMQGLELLAYFRNRAPLDDSGMPKDRFSAEMPDATLATLKIQPSEPRDSAVYFCASGFRGTEAFFGQGTRLTVV.

The V and J genes are TRBV3-1 (or the pseudogene TRBV3-2) and TRBJ1-1; D might be TRBD1 (6 bases). Between the trimmed V and J ends, which lost 5 bases and 10 bases, there was a span of 26 bases. This CDR3 is 16 amino acids long. Germline V lookup: CDR1 LGHDT, CDR2 YNNKEL (reference sequence). CDR3: CASSYITLGGGSSAFF. In DNA form, the CDR3 reads TGTGCCAGCAGCTATATTACGTTAGGGGGAGGTTCATCAGCTTTCTTT.

This chain links TRBV5-1 with TRBJ1-2; possibly TRBD1 for D (6 bases). The V and J ends lost 0 bases and 7 bases respectively, with 10 bases between them. The CDR3 sequence is 13 residues long. The germline V gene has CDR1 SGHRS and CDR2 YFSETQ. CDR3 DNA: TGCGCCAGCAGCTTGGGACAGGTCGGTGGCTACACCTTC. As protein: CASSLGQVGGYTF.

The chain carries TRBV6-1 and TRBJ2-2; D is possibly TRBD1 or TRBD2 (5 bases each). From germline, CDR1 is MNHNS and CDR2 SASEGT. V was shortened by 0 bases and J by 3 bases, with 8 bases between the two germline ends. This CDR3 has 15 amino acids. In nucleotides, the CDR3 is TGTGCCAGCAGTGAAGCAGGGACGGACACCGGGGAGCTGTTTTTT. Protein product: CASSEAGTDTGELFF.

The genes are TRBV29-1 and TRBJ2-5; D not resolved. The CDR3 length is 14 residues. Germline values: CDR1 SQVTM, CDR2 ANQGSEA. The germline V and J ends were trimmed by 2 bases and 6 bases, with 16 bases remaining between them. CDR3 DNA: TGCAGCGTTGAACCTCGGCGCCCTCAAAAGACCCAGTACTTC. Its translation: CSVEPRRPQKTQYF.

CDR3 sequence (DNA): TGTGCCTGGAGTGGGGGGGCGAACCAGCCCCAGCATTTT. It is translated as CAWSGGANQPQHF. The V call is TRBV30, the J call TRBJ1-5; D is possibly TRBD1 (6 bases). The CDR3 totals 13 residues. V lost 1 base and J 7 bases, leaving 11 bases between the germline ends. The germline CDR1 and CDR2 sequences are GTSNPN and SVGIG (reference sequence).

The V call is TRBV27, the J call TRBJ2-2; D ambiguous. With 5 bases removed from V and 5 bases from J, the gap between germline ends came to 18 bases. This CDR3 contains 16 residues. Per germline, CDR1 MNHEY and CDR2 SMNVEV (reference sequence). CDR3 sequence reads: CASSPIGGSRTGELFF. For the CDR3, the DNA is TGTGCCAGCAGTCCAATTGGTGGTTCGAGGACCGGGGAGCTGTTTTTT.

The DNA of the CDR3 is TGTGCCAGCGAGGGAACTAATTCACCCCTCCACTTT. It translates to CASEGTNSPLHF. This chain links TRBV6-6 with TRBJ1-6; D not certain. V was clipped by 8 bases and J by 6 bases, with 8 bases between them. Germline lookup yields CDR1 MNHNY and CDR2 SVGAGI (reference sequence). The CDR3 runs to 12 residues.

The gene calls are TRBV13 and TRBJ1-6, with 8 bases lining up with TRBD1. There are 14 residues in the CDR3. Unmatched junction bases numbered 7, after V lost 6 bases and J lost 9 bases. Germline assignment: CDR1 PRHDT and CDR2 FYEKMQ (reference sequence). The CDR3 sequence is CASSPRRGLSPLHF. The CDR3 DNA reads TGTGCCAGCAGTCCCCGCAGGGGGCTTTCACCCCTCCACTTT.

J is TRBJ2-1 and V is TRBV7-2, with D maybe TRBD2 (7 bases). Germline V gene lookup returns CDR1 SGHTA and CDR2 FQGNSA. CDR3 length: 14 amino acids. The V end lost 3 bases, the J end lost 6 bases, and 12 bases lay between the germline ends. DNA for the CDR3: TGTGCCAGCAGCTTGAGGGAGGGGGGCAATGAGCAGTTCTTC. This translates into CASSLREGGNEQFF. The variable domain in full, with the rest retrieved from reference TRBV7-2 and TRBJ2-1, is GAGVSQSPSNKVTEKGKDVELRCDPISGHTALYWYRQSLGQGLEFLIYFQGNSAPDKSGLPSDRFSAERTGGSVSTLTIQRTQQEDSAVYLCASSLREGGNEQFFGPGTRLTVL.

The chain joins TRBV5-1 to TRBJ1-2; possibly TRBD1 for D (5 bases). V was clipped by 0 bases and J by 4 bases, with 10 bases between them. Germline values: CDR1 SGHRS, CDR2 YFSETQ. The CDR3 totals 14 residues. As DNA, the CDR3 is TGCGCCAGCAGCTTGGAGCAGGGCCTCTATGGCTACACCTTC. This translates into CASSLEQGLYGYTF.

The rearrangement links TRBV7-2 to TRBJ1-1; D not resolved. This CDR3 is built from 16 residues. CDR1 SGHTA and CDR2 FQGNSA come from the germline V gene. Trimming took 3 bases from V and 0 from J, leaving 14 bases between them. The CDR3 nucleotides read TGTGCCAGCAGCTTTGGTTCCGGGAACATGAACACTGAAGCTTTCTTT. Translation: CASSFGSGNMNTEAFF.

The rearrangement joins TRBV19 to TRBJ1-5, with no clear D. Germline V gene data show CDR1 as LNHDA and CDR2 as SQIVND (reference sequence). Between the trimmed V and J ends, which lost 3 bases and 2 bases, there was a span of 8 bases. This CDR3 comprises 14 residues. CDR3 in DNA: TGTGCCAGTAGTATGACGGGTGGCAATCAGCCCCAGCATTTT. It yields the protein CASSMTGGNQPQHF.

The rearrangement links TRBV28 to TRBJ2-2; maybe TRBD2 (6 bases). The ends were cut back, 7 bases at V and 4 bases at J, with 16 bases in the middle. From germline, CDR1 is MDHEN and CDR2 SYDVKM. This CDR3 is built from 15 residues. The CDR3 nucleotides read TGTGCCAGCACTCTTAAGCAGGAGGGCACCGGGGAGCTGTTTTTT. Translating gives CASTLKQEGTGELFF.

The chain links TRBV20-1 to TRBJ2-1; 10 bases agree with TRBD2. Trimming at V came to 3 bases and at J to 3 bases, leaving 2 bases not matched to a gene. The CDR3 runs to 14 residues. CDR1 DFQATT and CDR2 SNEGSKA come from the germline V gene (reference sequence). CDR3 in amino acids: CSASTSGNYNEQFF. The CDR3 coding sequence is TGCAGTGCTAGTACTAGCGGGAACTACAATGAGCAGTTCTTC.